The 13 T cell receptor beta chains reported below all come from one sample, sequenced in a study of beta chain features in type 1 diabetes. Study observations and caveats: Shortening of TCRB CDR3s, moderate but significant, appeared in all four CD4+ subsets of Type 1 diabetes patients.

Reverse transcription of all isolated RNA meant that expressed TCRB transcripts were sequenced. The data were produced by immunoSEQ multiplex PCR, yet TCRdb's version contains in-frame clones alone and is incomplete. The sample holds 600,000 or so clones, around 15% seen once. No antigens are known for them. The material sequenced was naive CD4+ T cells from blood. Receptors originate from a man aged 18 to 30 with type 1 diabetes.

J is TRBJ2-1 and V is TRBV7-2; 12 nucleotides agree with TRBD2. Looked up from germline, CDR1 is SGHTA and CDR2 is FQGNSA. CDR3 length: 16 amino acids. The V segment lost 4 bases and the J segment 7 bases; nucleotides outside the gene matches: 8. The CDR3 reads CASSSSSGGAGNEQFF. In DNA form, the CDR3 reads TGTGCCAGCAGCTCTTCTAGCGGGGGGGCCGGAAATGAGCAGTTCTTC. The entire variable domain, with the rest obtained from reference TRBV7-2 and TRBJ2-1, is as follows: GAGVSQSPSNKVTEKGKDVELRCDPISGHTALYWYRQSLGQGLEFLIYFQGNSAPDKSGLPSDRFSAERTGGSVSTLTIQRTQQEDSAVYLCASSSSSGGAGNEQFFGPGTRLTVL.

The chain is built from TRBV5-1 and TRBJ2-3, with 11 bases that match TRBD2. Germline V lookup: CDR1 SGHRS, CDR2 YFSETQ. V was clipped by 6 bases and J by 6 bases; unmatched bases: 6. The CDR3 contains 14 residues. The CDR3, as DNA: TGCGCCAGCACCACTAGCGGGAGTACGGATACGCAGTATTTT. It is translated as CASTTSGSTDTQYF.

CDR3 residues: CATSRIGTGKLFF. The CDR3 DNA sequence: TGTGCCACCAGCAGAATTGGGACGGGAAAACTGTTTTTT. The chain carries TRBV15 and TRBJ1-4; maybe TRBD1 (5 bases). The CDR3 is 13 amino acids. CDR1 and CDR2 from the germline V gene are LNHNV and YYDKDF (reference sequence). Trimming took off 2 bases at V and 10 bases at J, with 11 bases between the two ends.

The genes are TRBV30 and TRBJ1-1; D gene unclear. The CDR3 consists of 13 residues. Trimming took 0 bases from V and 6 from J, leaving 11 bases between them. Per the germline V gene, CDR1 is GTSNPN and CDR2 is SVGIG (reference sequence). CDR3 in DNA: TGTGCCTGGAGTGTGGAAGGGTACGCTGAAGCTTTCTTT. It encodes CAWSVEGYAEAFF.

The gene calls are TRBV28 and TRBJ1-2; no reliable D call. V lost 4 bases to trimming and J lost 6 bases, with 18 bases between them. Germline-derived CDR1 and CDR2 are MDHEN and SYDVKM. The CDR3 runs to 15 residues. CDR3 region: CASSSSVGRQNGYTF. The CDR3 bases are TGTGCCAGCAGTTCATCCGTAGGCAGGCAAAATGGCTACACCTTC.

This clone came up a few times. This sequence joins TRBV9 and TRBJ2-1; D unclear. CDR1 and CDR2 (germline): SGDLS, YYNGEE. The ends were cut back, 4 bases at V and 6 bases at J, with 14 bases in the middle. This CDR3 has 14 residues. CDR3 in DNA: TGTGCCAGCAGCAAAGACAATTTCCTCAATGAGCAGTTCTTC. Translation gives CASSKDNFLNEQFF.

This chain connects TRBV28 to TRBJ2-7; 8 bases map to TRBD2. V lost 6 bases, J lost 1 base, and 5 bases stayed unmatched. Germline V gives CDR1 MDHEN, CDR2 SYDVKM. The CDR3 spans 14 residues. Written as DNA, the CDR3 is TGTGCCAGCAGAGGCGGGGGGTCTTCCTACGAGCAGTACTTC. It is translated as CASRGGGSSYEQYF.

This rearrangement joins TRBV4-2 to TRBJ2-7; no clear D gene. The CDR3 sequence is 15 residues long. Per germline, CDR1 LGHNA and CDR2 YNFKEQ. V lost 1 base to trimming and J lost 4 bases, with 14 bases between them. The CDR3 nucleotides are TGTGCCAGCAGCCAAGGCACGGAGACTCTGTACGAGCAGTACTTC. Translated, it gives CASSQGTETLYEQYF.

The V call is TRBV5-1, the J call TRBJ2-7; D might be TRBD2 (6 bases). The germline CDR1 and CDR2 sequences are SGHRS and YFSETQ. Trimming removed 1 base at V and 2 bases at J, with 13 bases between. The CDR3 is 15 amino acids. The CDR3 nucleotides read TGCGCCAGCAGCTTGTTGGAGGAGGGGACCTACGAGCAGTACTTC. Protein sequence: CASSLLEEGTYEQYF.

There are a few counts of this clone. Other DNA sequences from this sample encode an identical CDR3 as well. The J gene is TRBJ1-1, the V gene TRBV19; D gene unclear. CDR1 LNHDA and CDR2 SQIVND come from the germline V gene (reference sequence). The CDR3 length is 14 residues. V was clipped by 1 base and J by 4 bases, with 10 bases between them. The DNA for the CDR3 is TGTGCCAGTAGTATAGGCCGAGGCGGCACTGAAGCTTTCTTT. Its protein is CASSIGRGGTEAFF.

This sequence joins TRBV5-4 and TRBJ2-5; no reliable D call. The ends were cut back, 2 bases at V and 5 bases at J, with 13 bases in the middle. This CDR3 spans 14 amino acids. The V gene's germline CDR1 is SGHNT and CDR2 YYREEE (reference sequence). The CDR3 region has the DNA TGTGCCAGCAGCTTTCGTGATGGATTCGAGACCCAGTACTTC. Translated: CASSFRDGFETQYF.

The chain combines TRBV2 with TRBJ1-2; 9 nucleotides line up with TRBD1. V shed 5 bases and J 2 bases; nucleotides not matched to a gene: 3. Germline assignment: CDR1 SNHLY and CDR2 FYNNEI. The CDR3 totals 14 residues. CDR3 region: CASSRDRGNYGYTF. The CDR3 nucleotides are TGTGCCAGCAGTCGCGACAGGGGGAACTATGGCTACACCTTC.

With respect to this clone: The same CDR3 can be traced to other DNA sequences in this sample. The genes are TRBV18 and TRBJ2-7; the D gene is possibly TRBD2 (7 bases). CDR3 length: 14 amino acids. CDR1 KGHSH and CDR2 LQKENI come from the germline V gene. V lost 6 bases and J lost 2, with 14 bases in between. The CDR3 reads CASSPREGAYEQYF. The CDR3 DNA is TGTGCCAGCTCCCCAAGGGAGGGGGCCTACGAGCAGTACTTC.